This T cell receptor beta chain was recovered during a study of cytomegalovirus exposure and HLA in healthy donors. Study-wide results and caveats: A further, later analysis showed that HLA-associated TCR beta chains (compared with equally common others) were more clonally expanded. Cytomegalovirus association was listed for about 180 TCR beta chains. Roughly uniform depth of sequencing across donors was assumed in presence/absence analyses.

In regard to this clone: Its specificity is not known.

The PCR used 60 Vbeta and 13 Jbeta primers. Measured with immunoSEQ multiplex PCR; TCRdb has only the in-frame clones, and not every one. The sample holds under 130,000 clones, 76% seen once. V dropped 3 bases and J dropped 3; count of bases not matched to a gene: 10. CDR1 and CDR2 from the germline V gene are SGHDT and YYEEEE. The CDR3 runs to 16 residues. The chain joins TRBV5-6 to TRBJ2-7; TRBD1 agrees at 9 bases. The specimen was PBMCs. The receptor's source is a middle-aged man in good health and CMV-seropositive. The CDR3 loop is CASSYPSGQGVYEQYF. The CDR3 nucleotides are TGTGCCAGCAGCTACCCTTCGGGACAGGGTGTCTACGAGCAGTACTTC.